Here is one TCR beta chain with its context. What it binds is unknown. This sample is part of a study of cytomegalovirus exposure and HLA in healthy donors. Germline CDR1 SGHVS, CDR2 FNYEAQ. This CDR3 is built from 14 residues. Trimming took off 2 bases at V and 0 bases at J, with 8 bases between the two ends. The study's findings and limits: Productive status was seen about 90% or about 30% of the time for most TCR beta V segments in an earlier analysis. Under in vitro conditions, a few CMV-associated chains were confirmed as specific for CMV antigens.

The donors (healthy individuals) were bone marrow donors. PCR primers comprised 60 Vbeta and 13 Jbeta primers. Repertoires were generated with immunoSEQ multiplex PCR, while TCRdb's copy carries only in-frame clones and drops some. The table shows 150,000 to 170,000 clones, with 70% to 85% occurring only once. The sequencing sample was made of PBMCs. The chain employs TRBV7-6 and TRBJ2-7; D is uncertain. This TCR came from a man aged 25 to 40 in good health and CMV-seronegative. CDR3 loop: CASSLSAVSYEQYF. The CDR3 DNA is TGTGCCAGCAGCTTATCCGCGGTCTCCTACGAGCAGTACTTC.